The 7 T cell receptor beta chains below were found in one sample sequenced in a study of T cell responses to AZD1222 COVID-19 vaccine. Data came from immunoSEQ multiplex PCR; TCRdb stores just in-frame clones and leaves some out. The sample lists 150,000 to 200,000 clones; 90% to 95% were seen once. The sequencing here drew on peripheral blood, taken 28 days after the second AZD1222 dose. The receptors shown here come from an adult who received the AZD1222 COVID-19 vaccine.

The chain combines TRBV27 with TRBJ1-2; TRBD1 might be the D (5 bases). The length of the CDR3 is 14 residues. The V gene lost 3 bases and the J gene lost 4 bases, with 12 bases spanning the gap. Germline V CDR1 and CDR2: MNHEY, SMNVEV (reference sequence). DNA for the CDR3: TGTGCCAGCAGTTTCGGGGGGTTGTTCTATGGCTACACCTTC. It translates to CASSFGGLFYGYTF.

This rearrangement joins TRBV18 to TRBJ2-2; 9 positions agree with TRBD2. V was pared by 0 bases and J by 3 bases, with 2 bases of the junction left unmatched. The CDR3 length is 16 residues. CDR1 is KGHSH and CDR2 is LQKENI in the germline V gene. The CDR3 nucleotides are TGTGCCAGCTCACCACCGCCTAGCGGGGACACCGGGGAGCTGTTTTTT. Protein: CASSPPPSGDTGELFF. Full variable domain (outside the CDR3, taken from reference TRBV18 and TRBJ2-2): NAGVMQNPRHLVRRRGQEARLRCSPMKGHSHVYWYRQLPEEGLKFMVYLQKENIIDESGMPKERFSAEFPKEGPSILRIQQVVRGDSAAYFCASSPPPSGDTGELFFGEGSRLTVL.

The V call is TRBV12-5, the J call TRBJ2-7; D gene ambiguous. The CDR3 covers 14 residues. Germline lookup yields CDR1 LGHNT and CDR2 FRNRAP. The V and J ends lost 1 base and 0 bases respectively, with 7 bases between them. CDR3: CASGLGSHSYEQYF. The CDR3 DNA is TGTGCTAGTGGTTTGGGCTCCCACTCCTACGAGCAGTACTTC.

The chain has TRBV28 and TRBJ2-2; D gene ambiguous. Trimming took 2 bases from V and 7 from J, leaving 8 bases between them. In germline, CDR1 is MDHEN, CDR2 SYDVKM. The CDR3 has 13 residues. CDR3 sequence: CASSLELGGELFF. CDR3 nucleotides: TGTGCCAGCAGTTTAGAGCTGGGCGGGGAGCTGTTTTTT.

The J gene is TRBJ1-6, the V gene TRBV5-4; D unclear. V gave up 0 bases and J gave up 8 bases, with 9 bases separating them. Germline-derived CDR1 and CDR2 are SGHNT and YYREEE (reference sequence). The CDR3 sequence is 14 residues long. The CDR3 region has the DNA TGTGCCAGCAGCTTGGAACGTTTCGATTCACCCCTCCACTTT. It encodes CASSLERFDSPLHF.

The chain is built from TRBV24-1 and TRBJ1-2; D may be TRBD1 (5 bases). This CDR3 region has 14 residues. With 0 bases removed from V and 3 bases from J, the gap between germline ends came to 7 bases. CDR1 KGHDR and CDR2 SFDVKD come from the germline V gene. In nucleotides, the CDR3 is TGTGCCACCAGTGATTTGGGCAGGGACTATGGCTACACCTTC. Translated, it gives CATSDLGRDYGYTF.

This rearrangement joins TRBV27 to TRBJ2-3, with TRBD2 identical over 10 bases. In germline, CDR1 is MNHEY, CDR2 SMNVEV (reference sequence). Losses at the gene ends were 5 bases for V and 2 bases for J; bases not matched to a gene: 7. The CDR3 has 16 residues. DNA of the CDR3: TGTGCCAGCAGTACCCCGGGACTAGCGTTCACAGATACGCAGTATTTT. It translates to CASSTPGLAFTDTQYF.